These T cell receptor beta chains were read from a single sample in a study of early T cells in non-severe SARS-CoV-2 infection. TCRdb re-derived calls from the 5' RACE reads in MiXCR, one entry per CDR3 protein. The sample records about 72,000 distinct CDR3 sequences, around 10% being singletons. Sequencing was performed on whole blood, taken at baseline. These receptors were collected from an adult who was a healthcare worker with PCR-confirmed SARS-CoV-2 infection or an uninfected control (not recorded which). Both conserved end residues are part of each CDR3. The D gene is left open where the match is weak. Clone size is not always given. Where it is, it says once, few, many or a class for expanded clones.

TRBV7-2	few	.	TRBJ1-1	TGTGCCAGCAGCGAGAATAGGGGACCAGGGGCTTTCTTT	CASSENRGPGAFF
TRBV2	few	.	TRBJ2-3	TGTGCCAGCACGTGGCATTTAGGCACAGATACGCAGTATTTT	CASTWHLGTDTQYF
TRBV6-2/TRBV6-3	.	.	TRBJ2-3	TGTGCCAGCAGTTACTTCGGTACAGATACGCAGTATTTT	CASSYFGTDTQYF
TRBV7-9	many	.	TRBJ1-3	TGTGCCAGCAGCCCCCCGGTGGGGGAATCTGGAAACACCATATATTTT	CASSPPVGESGNTIYF
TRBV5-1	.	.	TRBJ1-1	TGCGCCAGCAGCAGGGGGGAGATGAACACTGAAGCTTTCTTT	CASSRGEMNTEAFF
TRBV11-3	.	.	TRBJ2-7	TGTGCCAGTGCCCGCGATACGAGCTCCTACGAGCAGTACTTC	CASARDTSSYEQYF
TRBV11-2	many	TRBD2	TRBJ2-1	TGTGCCAGCAGCTTAGGCGGGGGGATGAATGAGCAGTTCTTC	CASSLGGGMNEQFF
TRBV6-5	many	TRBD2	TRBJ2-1	TGTGCCGCTGGGGGGGGTCCCTACAATGAGCAGTTCTTC	CAAGGGPYNEQFF
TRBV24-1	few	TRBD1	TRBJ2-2	TGTGCCACCAGTGGTAAAGGGGGCATACTGGGCAGTTCTAACACCGGGGAGCTGTTTTTT	CATSGKGGILGSSNTGELFF
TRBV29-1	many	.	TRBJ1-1	TGCAGCGTTGGTGGGGGGCCGAACACTGAAGCTTTCTTT	CSVGGGPNTEAFF
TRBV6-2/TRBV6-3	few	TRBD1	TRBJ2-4	TGTGCCAGCAGTTACGGGGGACAGAACATTCAGTACTTC	CASSYGGQNIQYF
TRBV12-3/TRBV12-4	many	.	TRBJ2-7	TGTGCCAGCGGCCCAGGGGAAATCTACGAGCAGTACTTC	CASGPGEIYEQYF
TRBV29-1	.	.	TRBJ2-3	TGCAGCGTTGCGCAGGGGAACACAGATACGCAGTATTTT	CSVAQGNTDTQYF
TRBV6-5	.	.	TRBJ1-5	TGTGCCAGCAGTTACTCTGCCGATCTTAGCAATCAGCCCCAGCATTTT	CASSYSADLSNQPQHF
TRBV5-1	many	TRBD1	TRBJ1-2	TGCGCCAGCAGTCCGGGACAGGGATTCAGTGGCTACACCTTC	CASSPGQGFSGYTF
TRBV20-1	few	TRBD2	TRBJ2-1	TGCAGTGCTACAGCGGGGGGCAATGAGCAGTTCTTC	CSATAGGNEQFF
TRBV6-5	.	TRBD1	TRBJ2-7	TGTGCCAGCAGGAATGCTCCGGGACAGGGTGCCTACGAGCAGTACTTC	CASRNAPGQGAYEQYF
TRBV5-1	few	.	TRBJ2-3	TGCGCCAGCAGCTTGGCCGGGGGTAGCACGCAGTATTTT	CASSLAGGSTQYF
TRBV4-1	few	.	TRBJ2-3	TGCGCCAGCAGCCAACAACTTGGGAGAGATACGCAGTATTTT	CASSQQLGRDTQYF
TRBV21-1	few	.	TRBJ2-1	TGTGCCAGCAGCCTGTTGGTGGTTATCGGGGATTACAATGAGCAGTTCTTC	CASSLLVVIGDYNEQFF
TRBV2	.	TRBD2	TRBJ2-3	TGTGCCAGCAGTGAATCCAGCCTAGCGGGGGGGCTGGCAGATACGCAGTATTTT	CASSESSLAGGLADTQYF
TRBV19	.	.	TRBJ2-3	TGTGCCAGTAGTACCCTGGACGGAAGCACAGATACGCAGTATTTT	CASSTLDGSTDTQYF
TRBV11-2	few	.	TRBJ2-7	TGTGCCAGCAGCTTAGACAGGGTAAACGAGCAGTACTTC	CASSLDRVNEQYF
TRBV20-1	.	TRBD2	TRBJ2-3	TGCAGTGCTAGCGGTACCGGGACTAGCGGGGTCACAGATACGCAGTATTTT	CSASGTGTSGVTDTQYF
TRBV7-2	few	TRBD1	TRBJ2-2	TGTGCCAGCAGCCCTAGAACAGGGGCCGACACCGGGGAGCTGTTTTTT	CASSPRTGADTGELFF
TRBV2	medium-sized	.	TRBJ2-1	TGTGCCAGCAGTGCAGGGGGGACAGAAATCTACAATGAGCAGTTCTTC	CASSAGGTEIYNEQFF
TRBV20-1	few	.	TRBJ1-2	TGCAGTGCCGCCAACATAGTGGGGTATGGCTACACCTTC	CSAANIVGYGYTF
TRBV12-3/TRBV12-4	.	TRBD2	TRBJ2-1	TGTGCCAGCAGTCTCAAGCGGGGGCGGAATGAGCAGTTCTTC	CASSLKRGRNEQFF
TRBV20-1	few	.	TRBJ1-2	TGCAGTGCTAGAGATGCTGCCAATTTTGACTATGGCTACACCTTC	CSARDAANFDYGYTF
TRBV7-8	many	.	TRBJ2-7	TGTGCCAGCAGCCGAACACGGGGGTCTAGGGTTCGCGAGCAGTACTTC	CASSRTRGSRVREQYF
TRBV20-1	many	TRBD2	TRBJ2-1	TGCAGTGCTACCATTCCCGGGACTAGCGGGGGGTTCGTGGATGAGCAGTTCTTC	CSATIPGTSGGFVDEQFF